What follows describes a single T cell receptor (beta chain). Its antigen is unknown. TCRdb's copy holds only in-frame clones and misses some; the assay was immunoSEQ multiplex PCR. Among over a million clones listed, 96% were seen once. This specimen belongs to a study of shared clonotypes between healthy human individuals. Whole-study context: Each donor's CD4 naive and CD4 memory cells filled three plates apiece, CD8 naive two, and CD8 memory one.

Germline lookup yields CDR1 KGHSH and CDR2 LQKENI. The CDR3 spans 14 residues. Trimming removed 0 bases at V and 5 bases at J, with 11 bases between. Study conclusions and caveats: Clonotypes not shared had lower generation probabilities than those common to all four donors. Across several donors, naive CD4 shared 5% to 6.5%, naive CD8 around 4%, memory CD4 2.3%, memory CD8 over 0.3%. Estimated richness was generally greater in naive than memory subsets.

This TCR was sampled from a man aged 25 to 40 in good health. The chain uses TRBV18 and TRBJ2-7; maybe TRBD2 (7 bases). What was sequenced was naive CD4+ T cells sorted from blood. Subset meaning: CD45RA+ positively selected. The DNA of the CDR3 is TGTGCCAGCTCACCACCGGGGGCGGGAGACGAGCAGTACTTC. This translates into CASSPPGAGDEQYF.